This T cell receptor (beta chain) was obtained from a study of T-cell reconstitution after alpha-beta-depleted transplantation in children. Findings and caveats of the study: After one year, T-cell counts and TCRbeta diversity mostly came from new T cells. Day-60 TCRbeta diversity that was high in some patients was derived from surviving recipient T cells and thymic progenitors.

A note on this clonotype: The antigen is unknown.

Unique molecular identifiers tagged the TCRbeta library. One entry per CDR3 protein, called by TCRdb with MiXCR from the PCR reads. This sample has about 980,000 distinct CDR3 sequences, with 25% to 35% found just once. V lost 4 bases, J lost 4 bases, and 9 bases stayed unmatched. CDR1 LGHNA and CDR2 YSLEER come from the germline V gene. The CDR3 loop spans 16 amino acids. The sample consisted of PBMCs, mostly from graft donor cells, taken 360 days after TCRalphabeta/CD19-depleted stem cell transplant. This TCR was recovered from a boy younger than two who had a stem cell transplant for SCID, so the T cells may come from the graft donor. The chain employs TRBV4-3 and TRBJ2-1; 8 bases match TRBD2. The CDR3 region has the DNA TGCGCCAGCAGCCTACAATACAGCGGGGGATACAATGAGCAGTTCTTC. Amino acid sequence: CASSLQYSGGYNEQFF.